This entry lists 30 T cell receptor beta chains sequenced from one sample in a study of T cells in localized non-small cell lung cancer. Here immunoSEQ multiplex PCR was the method, and the copy in TCRdb shows in-frame clones only, minus some. In the table there are tens of thousands of clones, roughly 81% of which are singletons. Here the sequenced sample was peripheral blood, taken before any cancer treatment. Receptors originate from an older female donor with stage I lung adenocarcinoma.

V gene TRBV7-2 combines with J gene TRBJ1-5; the D is unclear. Between the trimmed V and J ends, which lost 3 bases and 5 bases, there was a span of 5 bases. CDR1 and CDR2 (germline): SGHTA, FQGNSA. The CDR3 consists of 12 residues. The CDR3 loop reads CASSFGYQPQHF. The CDR3 region has the DNA TGTGCCAGCAGCTTTGGATATCAGCCCCAGCATTTT.

This clone was picked up one time. The chain uses TRBV7-3 and TRBJ2-5, with 7 bases that match TRBD1. The CDR3 is 15 amino acids. The V and J ends lost 1 base and 4 bases, in that order; junction bases with no gene match: 6. Germline V lookup: CDR1 SGHTA, CDR2 FQGTGA. Here the CDR3 reads CASSLNRAGGETQYF. CDR3 DNA: TGTGCCAGCAGCTTAAACCGCGCAGGGGGAGAGACCCAGTACTTC. The full variable domain, in which reference TRBV7-3 and TRBJ2-5 provide the parts outside the CDR3, is GAGVSQTPSNKVTEKGKYVELRCDPISGHTALYWYRQSLGQGPEFLIYFQGTGAADDSGLPNDRFFAVRPEGSVSTLKIQRTERGDSAVYLCASSLNRAGGETQYFGPGTRLLVL.

The gene calls are TRBV5-6 and TRBJ1-2; 7 nucleotides match TRBD1. V trimming: 4 bases; J trimming: 4 bases; junction bases outside the gene matches: 4. CDR3 length: 13 amino acids. Per germline, CDR1 SGHDT and CDR2 YYEEEE. CDR3 bases: TGTGCCAGCAGCCTGACAGGGACCTATGGCTACACCTTC. Protein: CASSLTGTYGYTF.

This clone has a handful of counts. The chain employs TRBV30 and TRBJ2-1; no firm D call. The V gene's germline CDR1 is GTSNPN and CDR2 SVGIG (reference sequence). The CDR3 runs 15 residues. Trimming stripped 4 bases from V and 0 bases from J, with 13 bases between. The CDR3 protein is CAWNGWPLSYNEQFF. DNA for the CDR3: TGTGCCTGGAACGGATGGCCCCTCTCCTACAATGAGCAGTTCTTC.

The genes are TRBV5-1 and TRBJ2-1; 9 nucleotides match TRBD1. V lost 5 bases, J lost 9 bases, and 6 bases stayed unmatched. Germline V CDR1 and CDR2: SGHRS, YFSETQ. This CDR3 is built from 13 residues. The CDR3 coding sequence is TGCGCCAGCAGTCGGGACAGGGCGGTTGAGCAGTTCTTC. This sequence encodes CASSRDRAVEQFF. The variable domain in full, completed from reference TRBV5-1 and TRBJ2-1, reads KAGVTQTPRYLIKTRGQQVTLSCSPISGHRSVSWYQQTPGQGLQFLFEYFSETQRNKGNFPGRFSGRQFSNSRSEMNVSTLELGDSALYLCASSRDRAVEQFFGPGTRLTVL.

This clone was recorded once. This chain connects TRBV5-4 to TRBJ2-3, with D possibly matching TRBD1 (5 bases). Trimming left V 5 bases short and J 3 bases short, with 19 bases between. Germline-derived CDR1 and CDR2 are SGHNT and YYREEE (reference sequence). The CDR3 contains 16 residues. As DNA, the CDR3 is TGTGCCAGCAGACAATCTACAGGACCCCCAACAGATACGCAGTATTTT. As protein: CASRQSTGPPTDTQYF.

This clone was detected a few times. The rearrangement uses TRBV9 and TRBJ1-1; 8 bases are a match to TRBD1. V lost 0 bases, J lost 1 base, and 5 bases stayed unmatched. The CDR3 runs to 16 residues. Per germline, CDR1 SGDLS and CDR2 YYNGEE. Here the CDR3 reads CASSVGQGHPNTEAFF. CDR3 sequence (DNA): TGTGCCAGCAGCGTAGGACAGGGGCATCCGAACACTGAAGCTTTCTTT.

V and J are TRBV27 and TRBJ2-3; a weak D match, TRBD2 (6 bases). Trimming removed 6 bases at V and 8 bases at J, with 21 bases between. This CDR3 contains 15 residues. Looked up from germline, CDR1 is MNHEY and CDR2 is SMNVEV (reference sequence). As DNA, the CDR3 is TGTGCCAGCAGACCGCCGGGACTCCGGTTACGTACGCAGTATTTT. It specifies CASRPPGLRLRTQYF.

This clone was detected only a few times. The chain couples TRBV27 to TRBJ2-1; perhaps TRBD2 as D (6 bases). Germline lookup yields CDR1 MNHEY and CDR2 SMNVEV (reference sequence). The V and J ends lost 3 bases and 8 bases respectively, with 8 bases between them. This CDR3 has 12 amino acids. CDR3 loop: CASSLSGDEQFF. For the CDR3, the DNA is TGTGCCAGCAGTTTGTCGGGGGATGAGCAGTTCTTC.

The chain uses TRBV7-8 and TRBJ1-2, with D perhaps matching TRBD1 (5 bases). The CDR3 is 14 residues long. Germline CDR1 reads SGHVS; CDR2 reads FQNEAQ. With 1 base removed from V and 4 bases from J, the gap between germline ends came to 10 bases. This CDR3 is CASSLEPGPYGYTF. The CDR3 DNA sequence: TGTGCCAGCAGCTTAGAACCAGGGCCCTATGGCTACACCTTC.

This clone was recorded only once. The chain carries TRBV7-9 and TRBJ2-7, with D possibly being TRBD1 (6 bases). Germline assignment: CDR1 SEHNR and CDR2 FQNEAQ (reference sequence). The CDR3 is 15 amino acids. The ends were cut back, 4 bases at V and 2 bases at J, with 15 bases in the middle. CDR3 region: CASSSSGTTTYEQYF. CDR3 DNA: TGTGCCAGCAGCTCCTCCGGGACAACCACCTACGAGCAGTACTTC.

The chain carries TRBV9 and TRBJ2-3, with unresolved D. V lost 0 bases to trimming and J lost 2 bases, with 10 bases between them. CDR1 and CDR2 (germline): SGDLS, YYNGEE. CDR3 size: 15 residues. The CDR3 loop reads CASSVDGRYTDTQYF. The CDR3 DNA follows: TGTGCCAGCAGCGTAGACGGCAGGTACACAGATACGCAGTATTTT.

The chain employs TRBV7-9 and TRBJ2-5; D gene uncertain. This CDR3 is built from 13 residues. Trimming pared 2 bases from V and 4 bases from J, leaving 8 bases between. In germline, CDR1 is SEHNR, CDR2 FQNEAQ (reference sequence). The CDR3 loop reads CASSLNGRETQYF. The CDR3 DNA follows: TGTGCCAGCAGCTTAAACGGTCGAGAGACCCAGTACTTC.

This rearrangement joins TRBV18 to TRBJ1-2, with D unresolved. Trimming removed 1 base at V and 8 bases at J, with 11 bases between. CDR1 is KGHSH, CDR2 LQKENI, per germline. This CDR3 region has 13 residues. The CDR3 sequence: CASSPQSGPGYTF. The CDR3 coding sequence is TGTGCCAGCTCACCACAGTCAGGCCCCGGCTACACCTTC.

This clone was found a few times. The chain has TRBV2 and TRBJ2-3; 11 bases match TRBD2. CDR1 and CDR2 from the germline V gene are SNHLY and FYNNEI. The CDR3 totals 14 residues. Unmatched junction bases numbered 3, after V lost 4 bases and J lost 6 bases. CDR3 loop: CASSGSGGADTQYF. In DNA form, the CDR3 reads TGTGCCAGCAGTGGTAGCGGGGGGGCGGATACGCAGTATTTT.

The rearrangement links TRBV13 to TRBJ1-1, with TRBD1 matching 7 bases. Germline V gene data show CDR1 as PRHDT and CDR2 as FYEKMQ (reference sequence). The CDR3 is 14 amino acids. The V and J ends lost 5 bases and 5 bases, in that order; junction bases with no gene match: 8. CDR3 residues: CASSPRGRGTEAFF. In nucleotides, the CDR3 is TGTGCCAGCAGCCCCAGGGGGAGGGGAACTGAAGCTTTCTTT. The whole variable domain, remainder taken from reference TRBV13 and TRBJ1-1, is AAGVIQSPRHLIKEKRETATLKCYPIPRHDTVYWYQQGPGQDPQFLISFYEKMQSDKGSIPDRFSAQQFSDYHSELNMSSLELGDSALYFCASSPRGRGTEAFFGQGTRLTVV.

This clone was seen only once. The rearrangement joins TRBV7-6 to TRBJ2-3; D unclear. Germline-derived CDR1 and CDR2 are SGHVS and FNYEAQ. Deletions cut 3 bases from V and 1 base from J, with 8 bases between. The CDR3 runs to 14 residues. The CDR3, as DNA: TGTGCCAGCAGCTTTGACGGAGGCACAGATACGCAGTATTTT. Its translation is CASSFDGGTDTQYF. The variable domain in full, with the rest retrieved from reference TRBV7-6 and TRBJ2-3, is GAGVSQSPRYKVTKRGQDVALRCDPISGHVSLYWYRQALGQGPEFLTYFNYEAQQDKSGLPNDRFSAERPEGSISTLTIQRTEQRDSAMYRCASSFDGGTDTQYFGPGTRLTVL.

This clone has just a few counts. The V gene is TRBV4-1, the J gene TRBJ2-5, with D possibly TRBD1 on 6 matching bases. Germline-derived CDR1 and CDR2 are MGHRA and YSYEKL. V was clipped by 3 bases and J by 5 bases, with 13 bases between them. The CDR3 runs to 14 residues. The CDR3 region has the DNA TGCGCCAGCAGCCACCCAGGGGTTTTGGAGACCCAGTACTTC. It specifies CASSHPGVLETQYF.

The V gene is TRBV5-1, the J gene TRBJ2-4; the match to TRBD2 covers 9 bases. The CDR3 is 20 amino acids. The V and J ends lost 0 bases and 0 bases, in that order; junction bases with no gene match: 13. The V gene's germline CDR1 is SGHRS and CDR2 YFSETQ. In nucleotides, the CDR3 is TGCGCCAGCAGCTTGGACCCGGGCGGGGGGGCCGGTCTAGCCAAAAACATTCAGTACTTC. Encoded protein: CASSLDPGGGAGLAKNIQYF.

This rearrangement joins TRBV5-6 to TRBJ1-1, with 8 bases matching TRBD1. The CDR3 has 16 amino acids. J gave up 4 bases and V 4 bases, and 12 bases lay outside the gene matches. The germline V gene encodes CDR1 SGHDT and CDR2 YYEEEE. CDR3 bases: TGTGCCAGCAGCCATGGGGCAAACAGGGGGGGCACTGAAGCTTTCTTT. Protein sequence: CASSHGANRGGTEAFF.

The chain combines TRBV6-5 with TRBJ1-2; a possible D gene is TRBD1 (6 bases). The CDR3 is made up of 14 amino acids. The V end was cut by 4 bases, the J end by 8 bases, with 17 bases between. In germline, CDR1 is MNHEY, CDR2 SVGAGI. CDR3 loop: CASSSQGGFEGYTF. In nucleotides, the CDR3 is TGTGCCAGCAGTTCCCAAGGGGGATTCGAGGGCTACACCTTC.

V usage is TRBV6-1 and J usage is TRBJ2-7; D gene unclear. CDR3 length: 10 residues. V gave up 4 bases and J gave up 3 bases, with 1 base separating them. The V gene's germline CDR1 is MNHNS and CDR2 SASEGT. The CDR3 nucleotides are TGTGCCAGCAGTGTCTACGAGCAGTACTTC. Translated, it gives CASSVYEQYF.

The chain combines TRBV4-1 with TRBJ2-7; the D call may be TRBD1 or TRBD2 (5 bases each). V shed 1 base and J shed 6 bases, with 10 bases lying between them. The CDR3 length is 13 residues. Germline CDR1 reads MGHRA; CDR2 reads YSYEKL. CDR3 amino acids: CASSQVSGTEQYF. CDR3 bases: TGCGCCAGCAGCCAAGTTTCCGGGACCGAGCAGTACTTC.

The gene calls are TRBV19 and TRBJ2-7, with D possibly matching TRBD1 (6 bases). This CDR3 has 13 residues. Trimming removed 4 bases from V and 3 bases from J, with 10 bases in between. The germline CDR1 and CDR2 sequences are LNHDA and SQIVND (reference sequence). CDR3: CASSKGHSYEQYF. The DNA for the CDR3 is TGTGCCAGTAGTAAGGGACACAGCTACGAGCAGTACTTC.

The chain joins TRBV14 to TRBJ2-3, with D unresolved. CDR3 length: 13 residues. V was cut by 5 bases and J by 4 bases, with 10 bases left in between. Germline values: CDR1 SGHDN, CDR2 FVKESK. CDR3 protein: CASSIIESDTQYF. The CDR3 coding sequence is TGTGCCAGCAGCATTATAGAATCAGATACGCAGTATTTT.

V usage is TRBV7-2 and J usage is TRBJ2-7; 7 bases align to TRBD1. The germline V gene encodes CDR1 SGHTA and CDR2 FQGNSA. The CDR3 covers 14 residues. V shed 6 bases and J 2 bases; nucleotides not matched to a gene: 7. The CDR3, as DNA: TGTGCCAGCAGAAGGACAGGCTCAGCCTACGAGCAGTACTTC. It yields the protein CASRRTGSAYEQYF.

A single count supports this clone. The chain joins TRBV27 to TRBJ1-1; a weak D match, TRBD1 (6 bases). This CDR3 has 16 residues. CDR1 and CDR2 from the germline V gene are MNHEY and SMNVEV (reference sequence). V was pared by 6 bases and J by 5 bases, with 22 bases between. The CDR3, as DNA: TGTGCCAGCAGGTTTACCTCTCAGGGGAGAGGAACTGAAGCTTTCTTT. Amino acid sequence: CASRFTSQGRGTEAFF.

This clone was seen a few times. The V call is TRBV2, the J call TRBJ1-5; D possibly corresponds to TRBD1 (6 bases). The CDR3 loop spans 15 amino acids. V dropped 5 bases and J dropped 3 bases, with 14 bases sitting between them. The germline gives CDR1 SNHLY, CDR2 FYNNEI. CDR3 amino acids: CASSTTGSFNQPQHF. CDR3 DNA: TGTGCCAGCAGTACGACAGGCAGCTTCAATCAGCCCCAGCATTTT.

This clone was found once. The rearrangement uses TRBV5-1 and TRBJ2-2, with a weak D call TRBD1 (6 bases). The CDR3 spans 16 residues. The V end lost 0 bases, the J end lost 1 base, and 10 bases lay between the germline ends. Germline CDR1 SGHRS, CDR2 YFSETQ. CDR3 coding DNA: TGCGCCAGCAGCTTGGGGACAGTTCAGAACACCGGGGAGCTGTTTTTT. It is translated as CASSLGTVQNTGELFF. Based on the CDR3 plus reference TRBV5-1 and TRBJ2-2, the full variable domain is KAGVTQTPRYLIKTRGQQVTLSCSPISGHRSVSWYQQTPGQGLQFLFEYFSETQRNKGNFPGRFSGRQFSNSRSEMNVSTLELGDSALYLCASSLGTVQNTGELFFGEGSRLTVL.

The rearrangement joins TRBV4-1 to TRBJ1-5; D is unclear. The V end was cut by 7 bases, the J end by 2 bases, with 18 bases between. The CDR3 loop spans 16 amino acids. Germline CDR1 and CDR2: MGHRA and YSYEKL. The CDR3 reads CASNSATGLGNQPQHF. The CDR3 region has the DNA TGCGCCAGCAACTCGGCCACGGGTCTCGGCAATCAGCCCCAGCATTTT.